These 23 T cell receptor beta chains originate from one sample sequenced in a study of blood T cell repertoires in COVID-19 (dated by TCRdb to 2018 to 2020). The library was obtained by the immunoSEQ multiplex PCR assay. The table was pulled from immuneACCESS by TCRdb, which kept in-frame rearrangements only. Such tables lose some clones; where checked, under half of the loss comes from unresolved V genes, and the rest has no known cause. Counted in this sample were fewer than 300,000 clones; 80% to 95% of them appeared once. The ten largest clones take up 0.95% to 1.3% of the sample. Sequenced sample: PBMCs or T cells enriched from blood (not recorded which). The origin of the receptors is a woman aged 25 to 39 who had recovered from COVID-19.

V and J are TRBV5-4 and TRBJ2-7; 10 bases map to TRBD1. The CDR3 is made up of 14 amino acids. V lost 2 bases, J lost 2 bases, and 1 base stayed unmatched. Germline V gene lookup returns CDR1 SGHNT and CDR2 YYREEE (reference sequence). CDR3 residues: CASSFGTGAYEQYF. As DNA, the CDR3 is TGTGCCAGCAGCTTCGGGACAGGGGCCTACGAGCAGTACTTC. The whole variable domain, remainder taken from reference TRBV5-4 and TRBJ2-7, is ETGVTQSPTHLIKTRGQQVTLRCSSQSGHNTVSWYQQALGQGPQFIFQYYREEENGRGNFPPRFSGLQFPNYSSELNVNALELDDSALYLCASSFGTGAYEQYFGPGTRLTVT.

This sequence joins TRBV28 and TRBJ2-7; 8 bases fit TRBD1. The CDR3 runs 15 residues. With 3 bases clipped from V and 0 bases from J, the junction kept 4 bases outside the gene matches. The germline V gene encodes CDR1 MDHEN and CDR2 SYDVKM. This CDR3 reads CASSFRDRSSYEQYF. CDR3 nucleotides: TGTGCCAGCAGTTTCCGGGACAGGAGCTCCTACGAGCAGTACTTC.

The chain combines TRBV11-3 with TRBJ2-5, with unresolved D. The CDR3 is 13 amino acids. The germline V gene encodes CDR1 SGHNT and CDR2 YENEEA. Trimming shortened V by 6 bases and J by 5 bases, and 13 bases separated the two germline ends. CDR3 amino acids: CASSRQPQETQYF. As DNA, the CDR3 is TGTGCCAGCAGTCGACAACCCCAGGAGACCCAGTACTTC.

This clone was seen just once. V usage is TRBV28 and J usage is TRBJ1-6; D not resolved. CDR1 is MDHEN, CDR2 SYDVKM, per germline. Trimming shortened V by 3 bases and J by 14 bases, and 14 bases separated the two germline ends. The CDR3 sequence is 13 residues long. CDR3 amino acids: CASSLSLPAALHF. In DNA form, the CDR3 reads TGTGCCAGCAGTTTGTCTCTTCCCGCGGCCCTCCACTTT.

This chain joins TRBV2 and TRBJ2-1; 7 positions match TRBD2. The V and J ends lost 2 bases and 5 bases, in that order; junction bases with no gene match: 3. This CDR3 has 14 amino acids. The V gene's germline CDR1 is SNHLY and CDR2 FYNNEI. The DNA for the CDR3 is TGTGCCAGCAGTGAACTAGCGGTGAACAATGAGCAGTTCTTC. It specifies CASSELAVNNEQFF. Full variable domain (missing parts from reference TRBV2 and TRBJ2-1): EPEVTQTPSHQVTQMGQEVILRCVPISNHLYFYWYRQILGQKVEFLVSFYNNEISEKSEIFDDQFSVERPDGSNFTLKIRSTKLEDSAMYFCASSELAVNNEQFFGPGTRLTVL.

This sequence joins TRBV6-5 and TRBJ1-1; D is uncertain. V was clipped by 8 bases and J by 1 base, with 14 bases between them. The germline V gene has CDR1 MNHEY and CDR2 SVGAGI. The CDR3 consists of 14 residues. CDR3 loop: CASVERAGNTEAFF. Written as DNA, the CDR3 is TGTGCCAGCGTCGAGAGGGCAGGGAACACTGAAGCTTTCTTT.

This clone came up once. This chain links TRBV6-5 with TRBJ1-2; 10 bases map to TRBD1. Per the germline V gene, CDR1 is MNHEY and CDR2 is SVGAGI. The CDR3 covers 14 residues. Losses at the gene ends were 6 bases for V and 7 bases for J; bases not matched to a gene: 8. Here the CDR3 reads CASSKTGGKAGYTF. Written as DNA, the CDR3 is TGTGCCAGCAGCAAGACAGGGGGCAAGGCTGGCTACACCTTC.

The chain couples TRBV5-1 to TRBJ2-3, with a possible D match to TRBD1 (5 bases). Trimming stripped 4 bases from V and 4 bases from J, with 16 bases between. This CDR3 is 15 amino acids long. Germline values: CDR1 SGHRS, CDR2 YFSETQ. The CDR3 region is CASSLSKGWSDTQYF. Here the CDR3 DNA reads TGCGCCAGCAGCCTCAGTAAGGGGTGGTCAGATACGCAGTATTTT.

This chain connects TRBV7-2 to TRBJ2-7, with 12 bases lining up with TRBD2. The J segment lost 0 bases and the V segment lost 5 bases, leaving 8 bases of the junction unmatched. The CDR3 contains 17 residues. Germline values: CDR1 SGHTA, CDR2 FQGNSA. The CDR3 protein is CASSLALTSGSSYEQYF. Here the CDR3 DNA reads TGTGCCAGCAGCCTCGCCCTGACTAGCGGGAGCTCCTACGAGCAGTACTTC.

The CDR3 nucleotides read TGTGCCAGCAGCTTAGGGCCGTCGATCGGGTACGAGCAGTACTTC. Translated: CASSLGPSIGYEQYF. The chain has TRBV13 and TRBJ2-7; no firm D call. Germline-derived CDR1 and CDR2 are PRHDT and FYEKMQ (reference sequence). V lost 0 bases and J 4 bases, leaving 13 bases between the germline ends. This CDR3 has 15 amino acids.

CDR3 sequence: CASSLQGRNTIYF. For the CDR3, the DNA is TGTGCCAGCAGCTTGCAGGGGCGAAACACCATATATTTT. The chain combines TRBV5-4 with TRBJ1-3; D may be TRBD1 (6 bases). The CDR3 is 13 amino acids. V was trimmed by 1 base and J by 5 bases, leaving 7 bases between them. Germline V gene data show CDR1 as SGHNT and CDR2 as YYREEE (reference sequence).

On this clone: This same CDR3 is encoded by further DNA sequences in the sample. The rearrangement joins TRBV28 to TRBJ2-7; D is ambiguous. The germline V gene encodes CDR1 MDHEN and CDR2 SYDVKM. This CDR3 comprises 13 residues. Trimming took off 2 bases at V and 2 bases at J, with 7 bases between the two ends. CDR3 bases: TGTGCCAGCAGTTTAAGAGGTCCCTACGAGCAGTACTTC. Its translation is CASSLRGPYEQYF.

V gene TRBV27 combines with J gene TRBJ2-7, with D hard to call. With 3 bases removed from V and 3 bases from J, the gap between germline ends came to 9 bases. CDR1 and CDR2 from the germline V gene are MNHEY and SMNVEV (reference sequence). The CDR3 consists of 13 residues. CDR3: CASSFARNYEQYF. The CDR3 nucleotides read TGTGCCAGCAGTTTCGCGAGAAACTACGAGCAGTACTTC.

The chain employs TRBV18 and TRBJ2-7, with a possible D match to TRBD2 (6 bases). The CDR3 runs 16 residues. In germline, CDR1 is KGHSH, CDR2 LQKENI. The V gene lost 1 base and the J gene lost 0 bases, with 13 bases spanning the gap. CDR3 nucleotides: TGTGCCAGCTCACCACAGGTCGGGAGTAGCTCCTACGAGCAGTACTTC. Its protein product is CASSPQVGSSSYEQYF.

This clone was seen a single time. This chain uses TRBV7-2 with TRBJ2-7; the match to TRBD2 covers 9 bases. From germline, CDR1 is SGHTA and CDR2 FQGNSA. V lost 4 bases and J lost 7; bases outside the gene matches: 11. The CDR3 length is 15 residues. In DNA form, the CDR3 reads TGTGCCAGCAGCTCCACTAGCGGGCATATAGGGGAGCAGTACTTC. Encoded protein: CASSSTSGHIGEQYF.

The V gene is TRBV25-1, the J gene TRBJ2-3; tentatively, D is TRBD2 (6 bases). Trimming left V 8 bases short and J 1 base short, with 10 bases between. Per germline, CDR1 MGHDK and CDR2 SYGVNS. The CDR3 runs to 13 residues. CDR3 nucleotide sequence: TGTGCCAGCGGGGCTAGCGGCACAGATACGCAGTATTTT. This gives the protein CASGASGTDTQYF.

V is TRBV7-9 and J is TRBJ2-5; TRBD2 matches at 7 bases. Trimming removed 1 base from V and 5 bases from J; junction bases left unmatched: 4. The CDR3 is 14 amino acids. Germline V lookup: CDR1 SEHNR, CDR2 FQNEAQ (reference sequence). Written as DNA, the CDR3 is TGTGCCAGCAGCTTAGTTGCGGGAGAGGAGACCCAGTACTTC. Its translation is CASSLVAGEETQYF.

This chain links TRBV27 with TRBJ2-2; maybe TRBD2 (6 bases). CDR3 size: 14 residues. V lost 6 bases to trimming and J lost 2 bases, with 10 bases between them. Per the germline V gene, CDR1 is MNHEY and CDR2 is SMNVEV (reference sequence). CDR3 amino acids: CASSAGTNTGELFF. The DNA for the CDR3 is TGTGCCAGCAGCGCCGGGACTAACACCGGGGAGCTGTTTTTT.

The chain employs TRBV5-6 and TRBJ1-1; TRBD1 is a possible D gene (6 bases). The ends were cut back, 2 bases at V and 5 bases at J, with 16 bases in the middle. This CDR3 is 15 amino acids long. Germline V gene data show CDR1 as SGHDT and CDR2 as YYEEEE. The CDR3 here is CASSLGSGATTEAFF. DNA for the CDR3: TGTGCCAGCAGCTTAGGTTCAGGGGCGACAACTGAAGCTTTCTTT. The variable domain in full, with the rest retrieved from reference TRBV5-6 and TRBJ1-1, is DAGVTQSPTHLIKTRGQQVTLRCSPKSGHDTVSWYQQALGQGPQFIFQYYEEEERQRGNFPDRFSGHQFPNYSSELNVNALLLGDSALYLCASSLGSGATTEAFFGQGTRLTVV.

The chain carries TRBV21-1 and TRBJ2-6; the table's TRBD1 call for D was not verified on the DNA. TRBV21-1 constitutes a pseudogene. The CDR3 sequence is 20 residues long. The CDR3 here is CASSKGENGTTVSGANVLTF. CDR3 coding DNA: TGTGCCAGCAGCAAAGGGGAGAACGGGACAACCGTCTCTGGGGCCAACGTCCTGACTTTC.

V is TRBV6-2 or TRBV6-3 and J is TRBJ2-7; 10 bases agree with TRBD1. The CDR3 loop spans 14 amino acids. Germline CDR1 is MNHEY and CDR2 is SVGEGT. Germline trimming cut 5 bases from V and 5 bases from J; bases unmatched to any gene: 6. CDR3: CASSVGTGVDEQYF. The CDR3 DNA is TGTGCCAGCAGTGTCGGGACAGGGGTCGACGAGCAGTACTTC.

To note about this clone: An end of the junction does not agree with germline; a read error may underlie this. The chain combines TRBV6-5 with TRBJ1-5; no firm D call. The CDR3 sequence is 11 residues long. Germline V gene sequence: CDR1 MNHEY, CDR2 SVGAGI. The CDR3 reads CARSYRQPQHF. DNA for the CDR3: TGTGCCAGGAGTTATCGGCAGCCCCAGCATTTT.

The chain combines TRBV6-2 or TRBV6-3 with TRBJ2-7, with D possibly being TRBD2 (6 bases). The CDR3 contains 14 residues. Germline V gene data show CDR1 as MNHEY and CDR2 as SVGEGT. V was shortened by 5 bases and J by 4 bases, with 15 bases between the two germline ends. The CDR3 reads CASSPHLGGYEQYF. The CDR3 DNA is TGTGCCAGCAGTCCCCATCTGGGAGGATACGAGCAGTACTTC.